One and the same sample provided the 26 T cell receptor beta chains below, sequenced in a study of beta chain features in type 1 diabetes. Study-wide points: Moderate yet significant TCRB CDR3 shortening was seen in Type 1 diabetes patients in all four CD4+ subsets.

The antigens these receptors bind are not known. cDNA synthesis used the whole RNA isolate, giving expressed TCRB sequences. Here immunoSEQ multiplex PCR was the method, and the copy in TCRdb shows in-frame clones only, minus some. The table has hundreds of thousands of clones, around an eighth seen once. The sequenced sample was naive CD4+ T cells from blood. The receptors here all came from a man aged 18 to 30 with type 1 diabetes.

This clone has only a few counts. The rearrangement joins TRBV30 to TRBJ1-2; D is unclear. Germline CDR1 reads GTSNPN; CDR2 reads SVGIG (reference sequence). V was pared by 2 bases and J by 1 base, with 5 bases between. The length of the CDR3 is 12 residues. The CDR3 sequence: CAWSKDNYGYTF. CDR3 DNA: TGTGCCTGGAGTAAGGATAACTATGGCTACACCTTC.

The V gene is TRBV6-1, the J gene TRBJ2-7, with D perhaps TRBD1 or TRBD2 (6 bases each). The CDR3 totals 15 residues. Trimming stripped 4 bases from V and 3 bases from J, with 16 bases between. Per germline, CDR1 MNHNS and CDR2 SASEGT. The CDR3 nucleotides read TGTGCCAGCAGTGGGAGGGGTGGACAGATCTACGAGCAGTACTTC. This sequence encodes CASSGRGGQIYEQYF.

This clone has only a few counts. The chain has TRBV5-4 and TRBJ1-1, with D maybe TRBD1 (5 bases). CDR1 and CDR2 (germline): SGHNT, YYREEE (reference sequence). Between the trimmed V and J ends, which lost 1 base and 0 bases, there was a span of 7 bases. The CDR3 length is 14 residues. The CDR3 region has the DNA TGTGCCAGCAGCTTGCCAGGGATGAACACTGAAGCTTTCTTT. Amino acid sequence: CASSLPGMNTEAFF.

This clone was seen a few times. The chain joins TRBV7-9 to TRBJ1-1; perhaps TRBD1 as D (6 bases). V was pared by 0 bases and J by 10 bases, with 6 bases between. Germline CDR1 is SEHNR and CDR2 is FQNEAQ (reference sequence). The CDR3 consists of 11 residues. The CDR3 here is CASSLAQGAFF. CDR3 in DNA: TGTGCCAGCAGCTTAGCACAGGGAGCTTTCTTT.

This sequence joins TRBV25-1 and TRBJ1-1, with unresolved D. Germline V gives CDR1 MGHDK, CDR2 SYGVNS. The CDR3 sequence is 14 residues long. V lost 6 bases, J lost 1 base, and 12 bases lay in between. In nucleotides, the CDR3 is TGTGCCAGCAGCCGCACTCCGTCGAACACTGAAGCTTTCTTT. As protein: CASSRTPSNTEAFF.

This chain's CDR3 is CARRDTGTDTQYF. The CDR3 region has the DNA TGTGCCAGACGGGACACGGGGACAGATACGCAGTATTTT. V is TRBV2 and J is TRBJ2-3; perhaps TRBD1 as D (6 bases). Trimming removed 9 bases at V and 3 bases at J, with 13 bases between. Germline values: CDR1 SNHLY, CDR2 FYNNEI. The CDR3 is 13 amino acids.

In this sample, this clone turned up a few times. V gene TRBV2 combines with J gene TRBJ1-2; D unresolved. Germline assignment: CDR1 SNHLY and CDR2 FYNNEI. This CDR3 is built from 14 residues. V lost 5 bases, J lost 1 base, and 11 bases lay in between. DNA of the CDR3: TGTGCCAGCAGTAGCCAGACCCTTAACTATGGCTACACCTTC. The encoded protein is CASSSQTLNYGYTF.

This clone came up a few times. The chain is built from TRBV6-6 and TRBJ2-7, with TRBD1 identical over 7 bases. The CDR3 consists of 14 residues. Germline V gene lookup returns CDR1 MNHNY and CDR2 SVGAGI (reference sequence). With V trimmed by 6 bases and J by 2 bases, 7 bases remained unmatched. In DNA form, the CDR3 reads TGTGCCAGCAGCAGACAGGGCGACGCCTACGAGCAGTACTTC. As protein: CASSRQGDAYEQYF.

The chain is built from TRBV30 and TRBJ2-7; D is unresolved. Germline CDR1 and CDR2: GTSNPN and SVGIG (reference sequence). This CDR3 has 11 amino acids. Trimming shortened V by 3 bases and J by 3 bases, and 6 bases separated the two germline ends. The CDR3 DNA is TGTGCCTGGAGACACAGCTACGAGCAGTACTTC. It encodes CAWRHSYEQYF.

About this clone: Within the sample, other DNA sequences also encode this same CDR3. V is TRBV5-6 and J is TRBJ2-7; the D is unclear. Germline V gene data show CDR1 as SGHDT and CDR2 as YYEEEE. The V end lost 0 bases, the J end lost 3 bases, and 10 bases lay between the germline ends. The CDR3 extends over 14 amino acids. The CDR3 protein is CASSLGPDRYEQYF. In DNA, the CDR3 is TGTGCCAGCAGCTTGGGTCCAGACCGCTACGAGCAGTACTTC.

This clone was counted between two and nine times. The rearrangement uses TRBV14 and TRBJ2-3, with TRBD2 matching 8 bases. Germline CDR1 and CDR2: SGHDN and FVKESK. CDR3 length: 17 amino acids. V gave up 3 bases and J gave up 2 bases; unmatched junction bases: 10. CDR3 sequence: CASSHGLAVSFTDTQYF. CDR3 sequence (DNA): TGTGCCAGCAGCCACGGACTAGCAGTATCCTTCACAGATACGCAGTATTTT.

The chain links TRBV2 to TRBJ2-4; D is unclear. Trimming took 6 bases from V and 0 from J, leaving 15 bases between them. Germline CDR1 and CDR2: SNHLY and FYNNEI. This CDR3 region has 16 residues. CDR3 nucleotide sequence: TGTGCCAGCAGCCTCCCGGACCGAGCAGCCAAAAACATTCAGTACTTC. It is translated as CASSLPDRAAKNIQYF.

This chain connects TRBV5-4 to TRBJ1-2; D is possibly TRBD1 (5 bases). The CDR3 totals 14 residues. CDR1 is SGHNT, CDR2 YYREEE, per germline (reference sequence). V was clipped by 5 bases and J by 4 bases, with 15 bases between them. The CDR3 loop is CASSTSTALYGYTF. Here the CDR3 DNA reads TGTGCCAGCAGTACATCGACAGCACTCTATGGCTACACCTTC.

V usage is TRBV6-1 and J usage is TRBJ1-1; D is ambiguous. Per germline, CDR1 MNHNS and CDR2 SASEGT. The CDR3 is 13 amino acids. Trimming stripped 1 base from V and 10 bases from J, with 13 bases between. This chain's CDR3 is CASSEEGSPSAFF. The CDR3 DNA reads as TGTGCCAGCAGTGAAGAAGGGTCCCCCTCAGCTTTCTTT.

This chain links TRBV30 with TRBJ2-6, with a possible D match to TRBD1 (6 bases). Trimming took off 3 bases at V and 1 base at J, with 10 bases between the two ends. The CDR3 length is 15 residues. Germline-derived CDR1 and CDR2 are GTSNPN and SVGIG (reference sequence). CDR3 loop: CAWRVTGSGANVLTF. CDR3 DNA sequence: TGTGCCTGGAGGGTCACAGGGTCTGGGGCCAACGTCCTGACTTTC.

The chain joins TRBV19 to TRBJ2-1; D might be TRBD1 (6 bases). Germline lookup yields CDR1 LNHDA and CDR2 SQIVND (reference sequence). The CDR3 totals 13 residues. The V end lost 8 bases, the J end lost 5 bases, and 13 bases lay between the germline ends. CDR3 protein: CASGGHRDNEQFF. CDR3 bases: TGTGCCAGTGGGGGACACAGAGACAATGAGCAGTTCTTC.

There are a few counts of this clone. The rearrangement joins TRBV4-1 to TRBJ1-2; D call uncertain. CDR1 MGHRA and CDR2 YSYEKL come from the germline V gene. This CDR3 comprises 16 residues. The V end lost 1 base, the J end lost 3 bases, and 15 bases lay between the germline ends. The CDR3 loop reads CASSQGAAGSHYGYTF. The CDR3, as DNA: TGCGCCAGCAGCCAAGGGGCGGCAGGTTCTCACTATGGCTACACCTTC.

The rearrangement joins TRBV5-6 to TRBJ2-7; D gene ambiguous. CDR1 and CDR2 from the germline V gene are SGHDT and YYEEEE. This CDR3 comprises 14 residues. V was cut by 4 bases and J by 3 bases, with 14 bases left in between. For the CDR3, the DNA is TGTGCCAGCAGCCCGCTTTTACAGCGCTACGAGCAGTACTTC. This gives the protein CASSPLLQRYEQYF.

The gene calls are TRBV15 and TRBJ1-2; D is unresolved. Looked up from germline, CDR1 is LNHNV and CDR2 is YYDKDF (reference sequence). V was trimmed by 3 bases and J by 7 bases, leaving 9 bases between them. The CDR3 spans 12 residues. As DNA, the CDR3 is TGTGCCACCAGCAGGCTTGGGGTTGGCTACACCTTC. The encoded protein is CATSRLGVGYTF. The entire variable domain, with the rest obtained from reference TRBV15 and TRBJ1-2, is as follows: DAMVIQNPRYQVTQFGKPVTLSCSQTLNHNVMYWYQQKSSQAPKLLFHYYDKDFNNEADTPDNFQSRRPNTSFCFLDIRSPGLGDTAMYLCATSRLGVGYTFGSGTRLTVV.

The V gene is TRBV18, the J gene TRBJ2-3; D is perhaps TRBD1 or TRBD2 (5 bases each). The CDR3 loop spans 16 amino acids. Germline loops: CDR1 KGHSH, CDR2 LQKENI. V was clipped by 0 bases and J by 1 base, with 11 bases between them. The CDR3 is CASSPPSQGGTDTQYF. The CDR3 DNA reads TGTGCCAGCTCACCACCGAGCCAGGGAGGCACAGATACGCAGTATTTT. Variable domain in full (rest from reference TRBV18 and TRBJ2-3): NAGVMQNPRHLVRRRGQEARLRCSPMKGHSHVYWYRQLPEEGLKFMVYLQKENIIDESGMPKERFSAEFPKEGPSILRIQQVVRGDSAAYFCASSPPSQGGTDTQYFGPGTRLTVL.

This rearrangement joins TRBV30 to TRBJ1-5; D not certain. Trimming removed 2 bases at V and 0 bases at J, with 8 bases between. Germline V gene lookup returns CDR1 GTSNPN and CDR2 SVGIG (reference sequence). This CDR3 comprises 14 residues. CDR3 loop: CAWSNLYSNQPQHF. For the CDR3, the DNA is TGTGCCTGGAGTAACCTGTATAGCAATCAGCCCCAGCATTTT.

Written as DNA, the CDR3 is TGTGCCAGCAGTACGACAGACTATGGCTACACCTTC. The encoded protein is CASSTTDYGYTF. This rearrangement joins TRBV6-5 to TRBJ1-2, with D perhaps matching TRBD1 (5 bases). This CDR3 contains 12 residues. Germline assignment: CDR1 MNHEY and CDR2 SVGAGI. Between the trimmed V and J ends, which lost 5 bases and 3 bases, there was a span of 7 bases.

The chain has TRBV25-1 and TRBJ1-3; 8 bases are shared with TRBD1. This CDR3 comprises 15 residues. The germline V gene has CDR1 MGHDK and CDR2 SYGVNS. V lost 5 bases, J lost 2 bases, and 5 bases stayed unmatched. The chain's CDR3 is CASSKTGGPGNTIYF. CDR3 coding DNA: TGTGCCAGCAGTAAAACAGGGGGTCCTGGAAACACCATATATTTT.

The chain recombines TRBV7-9 with TRBJ1-6, with 8 positions matching TRBD1. Per the germline V gene, CDR1 is SEHNR and CDR2 is FQNEAQ (reference sequence). J lost 10 bases, V lost 5 bases, and 4 bases had no gene match. The CDR3 length is 13 residues. This CDR3 is CASSGQGESPLHF. The CDR3 coding sequence is TGTGCCAGCAGCGGACAGGGAGAATCACCCCTCCACTTT.

Only a few counts were recorded for this clone. The rearrangement uses TRBV28 and TRBJ1-2; D gene unclear. V was pared by 3 bases and J by 4 bases, with 15 bases between. The CDR3 totals 15 residues. CDR1 and CDR2 from the germline V gene are MDHEN and SYDVKM. CDR3 sequence reads: CASSLKPPDLYGYTF. The CDR3 DNA reads TGTGCCAGCAGTTTGAAGCCCCCGGACCTCTATGGCTACACCTTC.

This rearrangement joins TRBV25-1 to TRBJ1-6, with 7 bases lining up with TRBD1. The CDR3 runs to 17 residues. Germline values: CDR1 MGHDK, CDR2 SYGVNS. V lost 7 bases to trimming and J lost 7 bases; unmatched junction nucleotides: 16. The CDR3 reads CASNRAETGSFNSPLHF. In DNA, the CDR3 is TGTGCCAGCAACCGGGCCGAGACAGGGTCATTCAATTCACCCCTCCACTTT.